Below, one TCR beta chain is given with its context. The antigen is undetermined. Each of the CD4+ naive, central memory, regulatory and stem cell-like memory populations was sorted via CD45RO/CCR7/CD25/CD127/CD95/CD27. Once sorted, every population was more than 95% pure. Expressed TCRB transcripts got sequenced, as all isolated RNA was reverse transcribed. Using immunoSEQ multiplex PCR, the repertoire was profiled, and TCRdb retains in-frame clones only, with some absent. This repertoire shows tens of thousands of clones, 55% to 70% found once; its top ten account for 0.25% to 0.35%. The data stem from a study of beta chain features in type 1 diabetes. V lost 0 bases and J 1 base, leaving 12 bases between the germline ends. The germline V gene encodes CDR1 MNHEY and CDR2 SVGAGI. The CDR3 runs to 16 residues. Study-level results: There was a possibility that cDNA sequencing over-represented cells with high TCR expression. Type 1 diabetes patients had VDJ junctions that carried fewer insertions and more deletions. Type 1 diabetes patients had moderately but significantly shorter TCRB CDR3s in all four CD4+ subsets.

V is TRBV6-5 and J is TRBJ1-1; weak D call: TRBD1 (6 bases). The TCR sequence derives from a woman in her 30s with type 1 diabetes. The sequenced sample was stem cell memory CD4+ T cells from blood. CDR3 sequence: CASSYSWTVANTEAFF. Here the CDR3 DNA reads TGTGCCAGCAGTTACTCGTGGACAGTTGCGAACACTGAAGCTTTCTTT.